This T cell receptor beta chain was sequenced in a study of control samples from healthy donors and cancer patients. Generated by immunoSEQ multiplex PCR, the TCRdb table keeps only in-frame clones and is missing some. Of about 250,000 clones detected, approximately 80% appear once; the ten largest clones hold 10% to 15%. The V and J ends lost 4 bases and 7 bases respectively, with 2 bases between them. This CDR3 has 10 residues. The sample comprised PBMCs. This chain links TRBV12-3 or TRBV12-4 with TRBJ2-1; no definite D call. This TCR came from a woman aged 60-75 years with lung cancer. In DNA form, the CDR3 reads TGTGCCAGCAGTTCGAATGAGCAGTTCTTC. Translation: CASSSNEQFF.